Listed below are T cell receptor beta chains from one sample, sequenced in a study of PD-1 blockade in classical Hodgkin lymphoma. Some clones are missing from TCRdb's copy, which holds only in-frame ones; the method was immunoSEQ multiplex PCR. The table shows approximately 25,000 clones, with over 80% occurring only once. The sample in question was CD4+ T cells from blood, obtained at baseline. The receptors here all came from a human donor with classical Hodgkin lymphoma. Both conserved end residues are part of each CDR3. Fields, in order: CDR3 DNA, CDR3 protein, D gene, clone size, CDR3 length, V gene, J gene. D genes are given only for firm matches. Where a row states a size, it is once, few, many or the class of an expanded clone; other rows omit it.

cdr3_nt: TGTGCCAGTAGTACATACAGCTCTGGGGCCAACGTCCTGACTTTC; cdr3_aa: CASSTYSSGANVLTF; d_call: .; clone_size: .; cdr3_length: 15; v_call: TRBV19; j_call: TRBJ2-6
cdr3_nt: TGTGCCAGCAGGGGACAGGGGGCAGGGGAGCAGTTCTTC; cdr3_aa: CASRGQGAGEQFF; d_call: TRBD1; clone_size: .; cdr3_length: 13; v_call: TRBV6-1; j_call: TRBJ2-1
cdr3_nt: TGTGCCAGCAGTGAGGGTAGTGTGAGCAATCAGCCCCAGCATTTT; cdr3_aa: CASSEGSVSNQPQHF; d_call: .; clone_size: .; cdr3_length: 15; v_call: TRBV6-1; j_call: TRBJ1-5
cdr3_nt: TGTGCCAGCAGGAAAGGGCGGAGGACAGGGGGCTATGGCTACACCTTC; cdr3_aa: CASRKGRRTGGYGYTF; d_call: .; clone_size: .; cdr3_length: 16; v_call: TRBV21-1; j_call: TRBJ1-2
cdr3_nt: TGTGCCAGCAGCACGAACATGAACACTGAAGCTTTCTTT; cdr3_aa: CASSTNMNTEAFF; d_call: .; clone_size: .; cdr3_length: 13; v_call: TRBV7-3; j_call: TRBJ1-1
cdr3_nt: TGTGCCAGCAGTCTATGGGACAGGGGAGGAGAGACCCAGTACTTC; cdr3_aa: CASSLWDRGGETQYF; d_call: TRBD1; clone_size: .; cdr3_length: 15; v_call: TRBV28; j_call: TRBJ2-5
cdr3_nt: TGCGCCAGCTCGCCGGAATCGGGGGCGGGGACCGGGGAGCTGTTTTTT; cdr3_aa: CASSPESGAGTGELFF; d_call: .; clone_size: .; cdr3_length: 16; v_call: TRBV5-1; j_call: TRBJ2-2
cdr3_nt: TGTGCCAGCAGCTTAGTTGCCTGGCGGAGTCAGAACACTGAAGCTTTCTTT; cdr3_aa: CASSLVAWRSQNTEAFF; d_call: .; clone_size: .; cdr3_length: 17; v_call: TRBV7-8; j_call: TRBJ1-1
cdr3_nt: TGTGCCAGCAGCCCCCCCCGACTGCTGCCCTACGAGCAGTACTTC; cdr3_aa: CASSPPRLLPYEQYF; d_call: .; clone_size: .; cdr3_length: 15; v_call: TRBV7-6; j_call: TRBJ2-7
cdr3_nt: TGTGCCAGCAGCTTCACTAGCGCGTACGAGCAGTACTTC; cdr3_aa: CASSFTSAYEQYF; d_call: TRBD2; clone_size: .; cdr3_length: 13; v_call: TRBV7-2; j_call: TRBJ2-7
cdr3_nt: TGTGCCAGTAGGCCCGGGGTTTACTATGGCTACACCTTC; cdr3_aa: CASRPGVYYGYTF; d_call: .; clone_size: .; cdr3_length: 13; v_call: TRBV19; j_call: TRBJ1-2
cdr3_nt: TGTGCCAGCAGCCTTGGGACTTTCAATGAGCAGTTCTTC; cdr3_aa: CASSLGTFNEQFF; d_call: .; clone_size: .; cdr3_length: 13; v_call: TRBV7-2; j_call: TRBJ2-1
cdr3_nt: TGTGCCAGCAGCTCTGGACAGAGCTCCTACAATGAGCAGTTCTTC; cdr3_aa: CASSSGQSSYNEQFF; d_call: .; clone_size: once; cdr3_length: 15; v_call: TRBV11-3; j_call: TRBJ2-1
cdr3_nt: TGTGCCAGCAGCTCACAGGGAGGGAGCACAGATACGCAGTATTTT; cdr3_aa: CASSSQGGSTDTQYF; d_call: .; clone_size: .; cdr3_length: 15; v_call: TRBV13; j_call: TRBJ2-3
cdr3_nt: TGTGCCAGCACCCCGGTGGGGTTGGGGCTAGGAGAAGCTTTCTTT; cdr3_aa: CASTPVGLGLGEAFF; d_call: .; clone_size: .; cdr3_length: 15; v_call: TRBV9; j_call: TRBJ1-1
cdr3_nt: TGTGCCACCAGCAGAGATAAGAATTCTGGGGCCAACGTCCTGACTTTC; cdr3_aa: CATSRDKNSGANVLTF; d_call: .; clone_size: .; cdr3_length: 16; v_call: TRBV15; j_call: TRBJ2-6
cdr3_nt: TGCGCCAGCAGCTTGGGGGACGGACCCTCGGAGCCCCAGCATTTT; cdr3_aa: CASSLGDGPSEPQHF; d_call: .; clone_size: once; cdr3_length: 15; v_call: TRBV5-1; j_call: TRBJ1-5
cdr3_nt: TGTGCCAGCAGCCAGGGGGACCTTAATGAAAAACTGTTTTTT; cdr3_aa: CASSQGDLNEKLFF; d_call: TRBD1; clone_size: .; cdr3_length: 14; v_call: TRBV6-5; j_call: TRBJ1-4
cdr3_nt: TGTGCCAGCAGTTTTACCTCTGGAAACACCATATATTTT; cdr3_aa: CASSFTSGNTIYF; d_call: .; clone_size: few; cdr3_length: 13; v_call: TRBV6-5; j_call: TRBJ1-3
cdr3_nt: TGTGCCAGCAGCCGCTTGGGACAGCAGGTCATGAACACTGAAGCTTTCTTT; cdr3_aa: CASSRLGQQVMNTEAFF; d_call: TRBD1; clone_size: .; cdr3_length: 17; v_call: TRBV4-2; j_call: TRBJ1-1
cdr3_nt: TGTGCCAGTAGACCAGCCAATACCTGGTTCACCGGGGAGCTGTTTTTT; cdr3_aa: CASRPANTWFTGELFF; d_call: .; clone_size: .; cdr3_length: 16; v_call: TRBV19; j_call: TRBJ2-2
cdr3_nt: TGCGCCAGCAGCTTAGGGACAGGCCAAGAGACCCAGTACTTC; cdr3_aa: CASSLGTGQETQYF; d_call: TRBD1; clone_size: .; cdr3_length: 14; v_call: TRBV5-1; j_call: TRBJ2-5
cdr3_nt: TGTGCCAGCAGCTTCTCCAGAACAGGGGCTGGAAACACCATATATTTT; cdr3_aa: CASSFSRTGAGNTIYF; d_call: TRBD1; clone_size: .; cdr3_length: 16; v_call: TRBV7-9; j_call: TRBJ1-3
cdr3_nt: TGTGCCAGCATTCAGGGCAAAGGCGGAGGCTACACCTTC; cdr3_aa: CASIQGKGGGYTF; d_call: .; clone_size: few; cdr3_length: 13; v_call: TRBV6-6; j_call: TRBJ1-2
cdr3_nt: TGTGCCAGCAGCCCGGACAGGGGCAATCAGCCCCAGCATTTT; cdr3_aa: CASSPDRGNQPQHF; d_call: TRBD1; clone_size: .; cdr3_length: 14; v_call: TRBV5-4; j_call: TRBJ1-5
cdr3_nt: TGTGCCAGCAGCTTAGTCTTACAGCCCCAGCATTTT; cdr3_aa: CASSLVLQPQHF; d_call: .; clone_size: .; cdr3_length: 12; v_call: TRBV7-2; j_call: TRBJ1-5
cdr3_nt: TGTGCCAGCAGTTACTCGATCATGCAGGGTTATGGCTACACCTTC; cdr3_aa: CASSYSIMQGYGYTF; d_call: .; clone_size: .; cdr3_length: 15; v_call: TRBV6-5; j_call: TRBJ1-2
cdr3_nt: TGTGCCAGCAGCTTATCGTTAAGCTCCTACAATGAGCAGTTCTTC; cdr3_aa: CASSLSLSSYNEQFF; d_call: .; clone_size: .; cdr3_length: 15; v_call: TRBV7-2; j_call: TRBJ2-1
cdr3_nt: TGTGCCAGCATGGGCCCCGGCAGGGGGCAAGTTGGCTACACCTTC; cdr3_aa: CASMGPGRGQVGYTF; d_call: TRBD1; clone_size: .; cdr3_length: 15; v_call: TRBV27; j_call: TRBJ1-2
cdr3_nt: TGTGCCAGCAGTCCCGGGGGGGCTGAAGCTTTCTTT; cdr3_aa: CASSPGGAEAFF; d_call: .; clone_size: few; cdr3_length: 12; v_call: TRBV6-6; j_call: TRBJ1-1
cdr3_nt: TGTGCCATCAGAGGGGGGACTAGCGGGCTCAATGGTGAGCAGTTCTTC; cdr3_aa: CAIRGGTSGLNGEQFF; d_call: TRBD2; clone_size: .; cdr3_length: 16; v_call: TRBV10-3; j_call: TRBJ2-1
cdr3_nt: TGTGCCAGCAGTTCAGGGGCGCCCTCAGGCTATGGCTACACCTTC; cdr3_aa: CASSSGAPSGYGYTF; d_call: .; clone_size: .; cdr3_length: 15; v_call: TRBV7-2; j_call: TRBJ1-2
cdr3_nt: TGTGCCAGCAGACAGACGGACGAAGCTTTCTTT; cdr3_aa: CASRQTDEAFF; d_call: .; clone_size: few; cdr3_length: 11; v_call: TRBV2; j_call: TRBJ1-1
cdr3_nt: TGTGCCAGCAGTGCCCAAGCGGGGGCACACACAGATACGCAGTATTTT; cdr3_aa: CASSAQAGAHTDTQYF; d_call: TRBD2; clone_size: .; cdr3_length: 16; v_call: TRBV6-4; j_call: TRBJ2-3
cdr3_nt: TGTGCCAGCAGCCCTAGGGACAGCACCAATTCACCCCTCCACTTT; cdr3_aa: CASSPRDSTNSPLHF; d_call: TRBD1; clone_size: .; cdr3_length: 15; v_call: TRBV7-2; j_call: TRBJ1-6
cdr3_nt: TGTGCCTGGAGTGGGACAGAACTGTTTTTT; cdr3_aa: CAWSGTELFF; d_call: .; clone_size: .; cdr3_length: 10; v_call: TRBV30; j_call: TRBJ1-4
cdr3_nt: TGTGCCAGCAGCTTGTGGGGGGCCGATGAGCAGTTCTTC; cdr3_aa: CASSLWGADEQFF; d_call: .; clone_size: .; cdr3_length: 13; v_call: TRBV5-6; j_call: TRBJ2-1
cdr3_nt: TGTGCCAGCTCCGTTGGGACACGGGGCACCGGGGAGCTGTTTTTT; cdr3_aa: CASSVGTRGTGELFF; d_call: .; clone_size: .; cdr3_length: 15; v_call: TRBV18; j_call: TRBJ2-2
cdr3_nt: TGTGCCAGCAGCTCACAGGGGAATTGGGAGACCCAGTACTTC; cdr3_aa: CASSSQGNWETQYF; d_call: TRBD1; clone_size: .; cdr3_length: 14; v_call: TRBV7-2; j_call: TRBJ2-5
cdr3_nt: TGTGCCAGCATCCCAGTAGGGGTCCCTGGAAACACCATATATTTT; cdr3_aa: CASIPVGVPGNTIYF; d_call: .; clone_size: .; cdr3_length: 15; v_call: TRBV7-9; j_call: TRBJ1-3
cdr3_nt: TGTGCCAGTAGTGTAGACAGTTCCTACGAGCAGTACTTC; cdr3_aa: CASSVDSSYEQYF; d_call: .; clone_size: .; cdr3_length: 13; v_call: TRBV19; j_call: TRBJ2-7
cdr3_nt: TGTGCCATCAAGAATCAAGCGGGTGAAAAACTGTTTTTT; cdr3_aa: CAIKNQAGEKLFF; d_call: .; clone_size: .; cdr3_length: 13; v_call: TRBV10-3; j_call: TRBJ1-4
cdr3_nt: TGTGCCAGCAGAACTAGGGGACTTAATGAGCAGTTCTTC; cdr3_aa: CASRTRGLNEQFF; d_call: .; clone_size: .; cdr3_length: 13; v_call: TRBV27; j_call: TRBJ2-1
cdr3_nt: TGTGCCAGCAGCCCCCAGGGCATGAACACTGAAGCTTTCTTT; cdr3_aa: CASSPQGMNTEAFF; d_call: .; clone_size: .; cdr3_length: 14; v_call: TRBV7-2; j_call: TRBJ1-1
cdr3_nt: TGTGCCAGCAGTGATCGGACAGGGGGCACTGAAGCTTTCTTT; cdr3_aa: CASSDRTGGTEAFF; d_call: TRBD1; clone_size: .; cdr3_length: 14; v_call: TRBV2; j_call: TRBJ1-1
cdr3_nt: TGTGCCAGCAGCCAAATAGGGGGCGGGAACACTGAAGCTTTCTTT; cdr3_aa: CASSQIGGGNTEAFF; d_call: TRBD1; clone_size: .; cdr3_length: 15; v_call: TRBV7-6; j_call: TRBJ1-1
cdr3_nt: TGCGCCAGCAGCTTGCAGGGAGGGAGGGTCGAGCAGTACTTC; cdr3_aa: CASSLQGGRVEQYF; d_call: TRBD2; clone_size: .; cdr3_length: 14; v_call: TRBV5-1; j_call: TRBJ2-7